The subject of this entry is one T cell receptor (beta chain). The antigen remains unidentified. Germline CDR1 is MGHDK and CDR2 is SYGVNS. Trimming took 8 bases from V and 8 from J; bases not matched to a gene: 13. The CDR3 is 16 amino acids. The data are from a study of CD8 T cells in ankylosing spondylitis. Overall study results and limits: In the blood and synovial fluid of reactive arthritis, some motif variants had been previously reported. Disease-linked clones were reportedly significantly enriched in matched ankylosing spondylitis synovial fluid.

5'-RACE, quantitative and with molecular barcodes, yielded the TCR beta libraries. TCRdb reprocessed the 5' RACE reads with MiXCR, giving one entry per CDR3 protein. Seen here are 250,000 to 350,000 distinct CDR3 sequences, around 20% observed once, and the top ten hold 3.5%. Specimen: blood, either unsorted or a sorted T cell fraction (not recorded which). This chain uses TRBV25-1 with TRBJ2-1; 12 nucleotides line up with TRBD1. The sequence derives from a female donor with ankylosing spondylitis or in good health (not recorded which). CDR3 DNA: TGTGCCAGCGGAAATCCCGGGACAGGGGGCATTTATGAGCAGTTCTTC. Its translation: CASGNPGTGGIYEQFF. The whole variable domain, remainder taken from reference TRBV25-1 and TRBJ2-1, is EADIYQTPRYLVIGTGKKITLECSQTMGHDKMYWYQQDPGMELHLIHYSYGVNSTEKGDLSSESTVSRIRTEHFPLTLESARPSHTSQYLCASGNPGTGGIYEQFFGPGTRLTVL.